Below, 24 T cell receptor beta chains from the same sample are listed, as sequenced in a study of PD-1 blockade in mismatch repair-deficient tumors. Libraries were prepared by immunoSEQ multiplex PCR; TCRdb keeps only in-frame clonotypes and omits some of them. The repertoire includes 70,000 to 90,000 clones, roughly 80% of them detected once, and over 4.5% sits in the top ten. Sample: peripheral blood, taken 44 weeks after starting pembrolizumab. The source of these receptors is an adult with mismatch repair-deficient cancer.

The V call is TRBV10-3, the J call TRBJ2-7; unclear D gene. The CDR3 consists of 11 residues. Germline V gives CDR1 ENHRY, CDR2 SYGVKD. Trimming stripped 6 bases from V and 5 bases from J, with 8 bases between. For the CDR3, the DNA is TGTGCCATCAGCGATTACGACGAGCAGTACTTC. Its protein is CAISDYDEQYF.

This chain joins TRBV6-1 and TRBJ1-1; no clear D gene. Trimming shortened V by 5 bases and J by 3 bases, and 13 bases separated the two germline ends. The germline CDR1 and CDR2 sequences are MNHNS and SASEGT. The CDR3 loop spans 14 amino acids. The CDR3 DNA sequence: TGTGCCAGCAGTCTACACAACGGGGACACTGAAGCTTTCTTT. It is translated as CASSLHNGDTEAFF.

This clone came up a few times. At one end the junction does not follow the germline gene, possibly because of a read error. V usage is TRBV7-7 and J usage is TRBJ2-5; D is perhaps TRBD2 (5 bases). Per germline, CDR1 SSHAT and CDR2 FNYEAQ (reference sequence). The CDR3 has 13 amino acids. CDR3 DNA: TGTGCTAGCAGCTTAGTCCTAGCAGAGACCCAGTACTTC. Translating it yields CASSLVLAETQYF.

This clone rates as medium-sized. The chain links TRBV6-4 to TRBJ2-7; D uncertain. With 7 bases removed from V and 0 bases from J, the gap between germline ends came to 10 bases. The CDR3 spans 13 residues. Germline assignment: CDR1 MRHNA and CDR2 SNTAGT. The CDR3, as DNA: TGTGCCAGCACCCCGGGCAGCTCCTACGAGCAGTACTTC. It translates to CASTPGSSYEQYF.

J is TRBJ2-2 and V is TRBV14, with 9 bases matching TRBD2. With 4 bases clipped from V and 7 bases from J, the junction kept 10 bases outside the gene matches. Germline CDR1 is SGHDN and CDR2 is FVKESK. CDR3 length equals 16 residues. The DNA for the CDR3 is TGTGCCAGCAGCCGCGGGGGCGGGAGGGCCGTCGGGGAGCTGTTTTTT. This translates into CASSRGGGRAVGELFF. The variable domain in full, completed from reference TRBV14 and TRBJ2-2, reads EAGVTQFPSHSVIEKGQTVTLRCDPISGHDNLYWYRRVMGKEIKFLLHFVKESKQDESGMPNNRFLAERTGGTYSTLKVQPAELEDSGVYFCASSRGGGRAVGELFFGEGSRLTVL.

In DNA form, the CDR3 reads TGTGCCAGCAGCTTACAAGCGGATCAGCCCCAGCATTTT. Its protein is CASSLQADQPQHF. The chain couples TRBV11-3 to TRBJ1-5; D is uncertain. The CDR3 extends over 13 amino acids. V shed 2 bases and J shed 5 bases, with 7 bases lying between them. Per germline, CDR1 SGHNT and CDR2 YENEEA.

The CDR3 DNA sequence: TGCGCCAGCAGAGTCGCACAGGGGGGAAACACTGAAGCTTTCTTT. Protein product: CASRVAQGGNTEAFF. This chain uses TRBV10-2 with TRBJ1-1; 8 nucleotides line up with TRBD1. CDR3 size: 15 residues. The J segment lost 2 bases and the V segment lost 6 bases, leaving 8 bases of the junction unmatched. Germline CDR1 reads WSHSY; CDR2 reads SAAADI.

This clone was seen at least ten times. The chain uses TRBV21-1 and TRBJ1-1; the table's TRBD1 call for D was not verified on the DNA. TRBV21-1 is labeled a pseudogene. The CDR3 contains 14 residues. The CDR3 sequence: CASTGHLKNTEAFF. The CDR3 DNA is TGTGCCAGCACGGGACACCTAAAGAACACTGAAGCTTTCTTT.

The V gene is TRBV10-2, the J gene TRBJ1-1; D remains unclear. The CDR3 spans 15 residues. Germline-derived CDR1 and CDR2 are WSHSY and SAAADI. V dropped 3 bases and J dropped 2 bases, with 13 bases sitting between them. The CDR3 nucleotides read TGCGCCAGCAGTGATGTTCCGGTAGGTAACACTGAAGCTTTCTTT. Translation gives CASSDVPVGNTEAFF.

The J gene is TRBJ2-5, the V gene TRBV6-6; 8 positions match TRBD2. Per the germline V gene, CDR1 is MNHNY and CDR2 is SVGAGI (reference sequence). The CDR3 extends over 15 amino acids. V lost 2 bases to trimming and J lost 2 bases; unmatched junction nucleotides: 4. The CDR3 loop is CASSYVAGRQETQYF. As DNA, the CDR3 is TGTGCCAGCAGTTACGTAGCGGGGCGGCAAGAGACCCAGTACTTC.

The V and J genes are TRBV7-9 and TRBJ1-5, with no clear D. This CDR3 has 17 residues. V gave up 4 bases and J gave up 2 bases, with 18 bases separating them. Germline CDR1 is SEHNR and CDR2 is FQNEAQ (reference sequence). CDR3 DNA sequence: TGTGCCAGCAGCTCCTCGGCGGGATTCGGAGGCAATCAGCCCCAGCATTTT. Translation: CASSSSAGFGGNQPQHF. Filled out from reference TRBV7-9 and TRBJ1-5, the complete variable domain reads DTGVSQNPRHKITKRGQNVTFRCDPISEHNRLYWYRQTLGQGPEFLTYFQNEAQLEKSRLLSDRFSAERPKGSFSTLEIQRTEQGDSAMYLCASSSSAGFGGNQPQHFGDGTRLSIL.

The chain recombines TRBV19 with TRBJ1-1; possible D gene TRBD1, 5 bases. The CDR3 is 14 residues long. In germline, CDR1 is LNHDA, CDR2 SQIVND (reference sequence). V lost 5 bases, J lost 1 base, and 11 bases lay in between. In DNA, the CDR3 is TGTGCCAGTAGTTCCTTTGACAGGAACACTGAAGCTTTCTTT. Encoded protein: CASSSFDRNTEAFF. The full variable domain, in which reference TRBV19 and TRBJ1-1 provide the parts outside the CDR3, is DGGITQSPKYLFRKEGQNVTLSCEQNLNHDAMYWYRQDPGQGLRLIYYSQIVNDFQKGDIAEGYSVSREKKESFPLTVTSAQKNPTAFYLCASSSFDRNTEAFFGQGTRLTVV.

The chain has TRBV2 and TRBJ2-2; D remains unclear. The V gene lost 7 bases and the J gene lost 0 bases, with 6 bases spanning the gap. Germline V lookup: CDR1 SNHLY, CDR2 FYNNEI. The CDR3 is 13 amino acids. The CDR3 here is CASKPTNTGELFF. The CDR3, as DNA: TGTGCCAGCAAGCCTACGAACACCGGGGAGCTGTTTTTT.

This clone has more than one count but fewer than ten. The chain has TRBV29-1 and TRBJ2-7; TRBD2 might be the D (5 bases). The CDR3 length is 13 residues. The V gene lost 4 bases and the J gene lost 7 bases, with 17 bases spanning the gap. Germline V gives CDR1 SQVTM, CDR2 ANQGSEA. The CDR3 DNA sequence: TGCAGCGTTGTTGCGGGCGTACCTATGGAGCAGTACTTC. Amino acids: CSVVAGVPMEQYF.

A few counts support this clone. The J gene is TRBJ2-2, the V gene TRBV5-5, with 8 positions matching TRBD2. The CDR3 runs to 16 residues. The germline V gene has CDR1 SGHKS and CDR2 YYEKEE (reference sequence). Trimming cost V 4 bases and J 0 bases; bases outside gene matches: 5. CDR3 nucleotides: TGTGCCAGCAGCATACGAGCGGGAGCGAACACCGGGGAGCTGTTTTTT. It yields the protein CASSIRAGANTGELFF.

This rearrangement joins TRBV27 to TRBJ2-7; D could derive from TRBD1 or TRBD2 (7 bases each). The CDR3 has 15 amino acids. CDR1 is MNHEY, CDR2 SMNVEV, per germline (reference sequence). The ends were cut back, 5 bases at V and 0 bases at J, with 14 bases in the middle. The CDR3 loop is CASSPQGGSSYEQYF. The CDR3 DNA reads as TGTGCCAGCAGTCCTCAGGGGGGGAGCTCCTACGAGCAGTACTTC.

The rearrangement links TRBV18 to TRBJ2-3; D tentatively fits TRBD1 or TRBD2 (6 bases each). Germline CDR1 KGHSH, CDR2 LQKENI. This CDR3 spans 17 amino acids. V was shortened by 2 bases and J by 4 bases, with 19 bases between the two germline ends. CDR3 amino acids: CASSPRGALESADTQYF. The CDR3, as DNA: TGTGCCAGCTCACCAAGGGGGGCCTTGGAGAGCGCAGATACGCAGTATTTT.

This clone was observed a few times. The J gene is TRBJ2-7, the V gene TRBV10-3; weak D call: TRBD2 (6 bases). The CDR3 covers 17 residues. The germline V and J ends were trimmed by 6 bases and 2 bases, with 23 bases remaining between them. Looked up from germline, CDR1 is ENHRY and CDR2 is SYGVKD. CDR3 sequence reads: CAISEALAGPRAYEQYF. CDR3 in DNA: TGTGCCATCAGCGAGGCCCTCGCGGGGCCGCGGGCCTACGAGCAGTACTTC.

This clone has only one observation. CDR3 in amino acids: CAIPGTSGNTDPDTQYF. The CDR3 DNA sequence: TGTGCCATCCCGGGGACTAGCGGGAATACAGACCCAGATACGCAGTATTTT. The rearrangement joins TRBV7-6 to TRBJ2-3; 13 bases map to TRBD2. The CDR3 totals 17 residues. The V gene end was trimmed by 10 bases and the J gene end by 4 bases; junction bases not matched to a gene: 14. In germline, CDR1 is SGHVS, CDR2 FNYEAQ.

V and J are TRBV9 and TRBJ2-5; 7 nucleotides match TRBD2. Germline V CDR1 and CDR2: SGDLS, YYNGEE. CDR3 length equals 14 residues. V lost 0 bases to trimming and J lost 7 bases; unmatched junction nucleotides: 6. The CDR3 loop is CASSVDMGGATQYF. The DNA for the CDR3 is TGTGCCAGCAGCGTAGATATGGGAGGGGCGACCCAGTACTTC.

V gene TRBV18 combines with J gene TRBJ2-5; TRBD2 agrees at 7 bases. Trimming removed 3 bases from V and 2 bases from J; junction bases left unmatched: 12. The CDR3 length is 17 residues. Looked up from germline, CDR1 is KGHSH and CDR2 is LQKENI. The CDR3 region is CASSPSGGRGPQETQYF. For the CDR3, the DNA is TGTGCCAGCTCACCCTCGGGAGGTAGGGGCCCACAAGAGACCCAGTACTTC.

This rearrangement joins TRBV18 to TRBJ1-1; a possible D gene is TRBD1 (5 bases). Germline CDR1 and CDR2: KGHSH and LQKENI. Trimming shortened V by 0 bases and J by 5 bases, and 13 bases separated the two germline ends. The CDR3 consists of 15 residues. The CDR3 DNA reads as TGTGCCAGCTCACCACCGCTTGGGACGGGGACTGAAGCTTTCTTT. Translated, it gives CASSPPLGTGTEAFF.

The chain combines TRBV5-4 with TRBJ1-2; D call uncertain. From germline, CDR1 is SGHNT and CDR2 YYREEE (reference sequence). There are 15 residues in the CDR3. The V gene lost 1 base and the J gene lost 4 bases, with 14 bases spanning the gap. CDR3 sequence reads: CASSLSTKRTYGYTF. The CDR3 DNA follows: TGTGCCAGCAGCTTGTCCACAAAGCGGACCTATGGCTACACCTTC.

V usage is TRBV2 and J usage is TRBJ2-7; D is unresolved. V was pared by 5 bases and J by 0 bases, with 14 bases between. Per the germline V gene, CDR1 is SNHLY and CDR2 is FYNNEI. The CDR3 spans 15 residues. The CDR3 is CASSFSGLSSYEQYF. CDR3 nucleotide sequence: TGTGCCAGCAGTTTTTCGGGCCTAAGCTCCTACGAGCAGTACTTC.